This entry features one T cell receptor (beta chain) sequence. No antigen is known for it. The V and J ends lost 5 bases and 5 bases respectively, with 9 bases between them. The length of the CDR3 is 12 residues. Germline CDR1 SGHAT, CDR2 FQNNGV. This specimen comes from a study of T cell responses to AZD1222 COVID-19 vaccine. The table came from immunoSEQ multiplex PCR; TCRdb's copy has only in-frame clones and leaves some out. This table has under 200,000 clones, more than 90% appearing once. Findings and limits, study-wide: Clonal diversity was possibly underestimated, and white British individuals and females predominated among donors. A reported finding is that nearly half of spike-specific TCRs target unmutated variant regions.

The chain uses TRBV11-2 and TRBJ2-5; no firm D call. This receptor was identified in an adult in good health. The sample in question was peripheral blood, obtained on day 0 of AZD1222 vaccination. The CDR3 sequence is CASSPFFETQYF. The CDR3 DNA reads TGTGCCAGCAGCCCCTTCTTTGAGACCCAGTACTTC. Full variable domain (rest looked up from reference TRBV11-2 and TRBJ2-5): EAGVAQSPRYKIIEKRQSVAFWCNPISGHATLYWYQQILGQGPKLLIQFQNNGVVDDSQLPKDRFSAERLKGVDSTLKIQPAKLEDSAVYLCASSPFFETQYFGPGTRLLVL.